What follows is one T cell receptor beta chain and its context. Its antigen is unknown. This sample was included in a study of shared clonotypes between healthy human individuals. Whole-study context: The donor group consisted of a couple of women and a few men, aged 18 to 49. The plates for each donor numbered three CD4 naive, three CD4 memory, two CD8 naive and one CD8 memory. Study observations and caveats: Across a handful of donors, naive CD4 shared roughly 5.1%, naive CD8 3.5% to 4%, memory CD4 about 2.4%, memory CD8 more than 0.35%.

The repertoire was sequenced with immunoSEQ multiplex PCR; TCRdb's copy has only in-frame clones and lacks some. The sample yields about 2.4 million clones, roughly nine tenths seen once. With V trimmed by 1 base and J by 1 base, 3 bases remained unmatched. There are 16 residues in the CDR3. Germline CDR1 and CDR2: MGHRA and YSYEKL. This rearrangement joins TRBV4-1 to TRBJ2-5; TRBD1 aligns across 10 bases. The sequence derives from a man aged 18 to 30 in good health. The sequencing input was naive CD4+ T cells sorted from blood. The subset denotes: CD45RA+ positively selected. Written as DNA, the CDR3 is TGCGCCAGCAGCCAAGGACAGGGGGCTCTCCAAGAGACCCAGTACTTC. Translating gives CASSQGQGALQETQYF.